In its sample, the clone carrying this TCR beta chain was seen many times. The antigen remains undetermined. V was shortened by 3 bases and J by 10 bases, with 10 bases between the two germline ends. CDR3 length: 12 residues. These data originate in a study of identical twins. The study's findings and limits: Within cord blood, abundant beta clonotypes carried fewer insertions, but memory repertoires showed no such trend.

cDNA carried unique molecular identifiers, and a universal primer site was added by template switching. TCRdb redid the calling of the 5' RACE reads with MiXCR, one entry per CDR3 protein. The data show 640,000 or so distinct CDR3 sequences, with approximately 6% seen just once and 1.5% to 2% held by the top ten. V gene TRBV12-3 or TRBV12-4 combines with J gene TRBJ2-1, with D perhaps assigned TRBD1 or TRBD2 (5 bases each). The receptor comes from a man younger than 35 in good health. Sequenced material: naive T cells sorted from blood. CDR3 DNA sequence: TGTGCCAGCAGTTTTCAGGGAGCGGAGCAGTTCTTC. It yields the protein CASSFQGAEQFF.